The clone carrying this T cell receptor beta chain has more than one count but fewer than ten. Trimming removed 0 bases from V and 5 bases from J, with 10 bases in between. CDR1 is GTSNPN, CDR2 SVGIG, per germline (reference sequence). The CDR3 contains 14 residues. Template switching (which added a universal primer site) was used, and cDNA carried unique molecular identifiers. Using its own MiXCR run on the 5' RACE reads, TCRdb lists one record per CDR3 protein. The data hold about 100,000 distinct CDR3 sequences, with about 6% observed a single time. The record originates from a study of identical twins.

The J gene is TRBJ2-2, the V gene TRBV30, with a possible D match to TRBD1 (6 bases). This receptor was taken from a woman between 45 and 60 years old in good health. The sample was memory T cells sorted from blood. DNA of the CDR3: TGTGCCTGGAGTGTCAGGGGACGTACCGGGGAGCTGTTTTTT. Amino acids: CAWSVRGRTGELFF.